The source of this T cell receptor beta chain is a study of early T cells in non-severe SARS-CoV-2 infection. The CDR3 is 12 amino acids. V shed 6 bases and J shed 0 bases, with 4 bases lying between them. Germline V gene sequence: CDR1 SNHLY, CDR2 FYNNEI. TCRdb itself ran the 5' RACE reads through MiXCR, one entry per CDR3 protein. The sample shows under 85,000 distinct CDR3 sequences, 10% to 15% of them seen only once. The source of this sequence is an adult who was a healthcare worker with PCR-confirmed SARS-CoV-2 infection or an uninfected control (not recorded which). The sequencing sample was made of whole blood. The J gene is TRBJ2-3, the V gene TRBV2; D is uncertain. CDR3 sequence (DNA): TGTGCCAGCAGGCTCAGCACAGATACGCAGTATTTT. This translates into CASRLSTDTQYF.